The 23 T cell receptor beta chains in this list originate from one sample, sequenced in a study of shared clonotypes between healthy human individuals (dated by TCRdb to about 2020). The receptor library was made with the immunoSEQ multiplex PCR assay. Imported from immuneACCESS, the table was reduced by TCRdb to in-frame sequences with V and J called. These copies leave out some clones; in studies compared against another copy, an unresolved V gene accounts for under half, and the cause of the remainder is not known. The sample table holds approximately 2,300,000 clones, of which 80% to 95% were seen once. Of the sample, 0.37% is held by the ten largest clones. Material: naive CD4+ T cells from PBMCs. The sample's cell subset or site, from its label and the paper: CD45RA+ positively selected. These receptors were taken from a man in his late teens or twenties in good health. Some clones in this sample may be carry-over from other donors' samples.

The V call is TRBV28, the J call TRBJ1-3; 9 bases align to TRBD1. CDR1 and CDR2 from the germline V gene are MDHEN and SYDVKM. J lost 2 bases, V lost 2 bases, and 4 bases had no gene match. The CDR3 is made up of 16 amino acids. CDR3 residues: CASSLGDRAPGNTIYF. The CDR3 nucleotides are TGTGCCAGCAGTTTAGGGGACAGGGCGCCTGGAAACACCATATATTTT.

This chain connects TRBV18 to TRBJ1-1; 9 bases align to TRBD1. V lost 3 bases and J lost 5; bases outside the gene matches: 4. The CDR3 extends over 14 amino acids. From germline, CDR1 is KGHSH and CDR2 LQKENI. DNA of the CDR3: TGTGCCAGCTCACCTTGGGACAGGGAAACTGAAGCTTTCTTT. Translated: CASSPWDRETEAFF.

This clone came up once. The gene calls are TRBV28 and TRBJ2-5; D not resolved. CDR3 length equals 14 residues. Trimming took 3 bases from V and 1 from J, leaving 9 bases between them. CDR1 and CDR2 (germline): MDHEN, SYDVKM. The DNA of the CDR3 is TGTGCCAGCAGTTTTGCCCAGATCCAAGAGACCCAGTACTTC. It yields the protein CASSFAQIQETQYF.

This chain links TRBV18 with TRBJ1-1, with 9 bases aligning to TRBD1. With V trimmed by 3 bases and J by 5 bases, 10 bases remained unmatched. CDR1 KGHSH and CDR2 LQKENI come from the germline V gene. The CDR3 consists of 16 residues. CDR3 nucleotide sequence: TGTGCCAGCTCACCCACAGGGGGCGGCAGTGTGACTGAAGCTTTCTTT. Translation gives CASSPTGGGSVTEAFF.

The genes are TRBV2 and TRBJ2-5; 11 positions agree with TRBD1. Germline values: CDR1 SNHLY, CDR2 FYNNEI. The CDR3 is 14 residues long. V shed 5 bases and J 4 bases; nucleotides not matched to a gene: 3. The CDR3 coding sequence is TGTGCCAGCAGTCCGGGACAGGGGGTAGAGACCCAGTACTTC. Translation gives CASSPGQGVETQYF. Drawing the rest from reference TRBV2 and TRBJ2-5, the complete variable domain is EPEVTQTPSHQVTQMGQEVILRCVPISNHLYFYWYRQILGQKVEFLVSFYNNEISEKSEIFDDQFSVERPDGSNFTLKIRSTKLEDSAMYFCASSPGQGVETQYFGPGTRLLVL.

The gene calls are TRBV27 and TRBJ2-1; 8 bases align to TRBD2. CDR3 length: 15 residues. V gave up 5 bases and J gave up 2 bases; unmatched junction bases: 5. Germline-derived CDR1 and CDR2 are MNHEY and SMNVEV (reference sequence). The DNA of the CDR3 is TGTGCCAGCAGTCGATTGACTAGCGCCTACAATGAGCAGTTCTTC. This encodes CASSRLTSAYNEQFF.

For the CDR3, the DNA is TGTGCCAGCAGCCGTACACCACAAGAGACCCAGTACTTC. It translates to CASSRTPQETQYF. This chain connects TRBV11-2 to TRBJ2-5; D not certain. Germline CDR1 reads SGHAT; CDR2 reads FQNNGV. V shed 5 bases and J shed 2 bases, with 9 bases lying between them. This CDR3 has 13 amino acids.

This chain links TRBV11-2 with TRBJ2-7; D remains ambiguous. V was pared by 2 bases and J by 5 bases, with 7 bases between. The CDR3 totals 12 residues. Germline CDR1 and CDR2: SGHAT and FQNNGV. CDR3 amino acids: CASSLLGNEQYF. CDR3 in DNA: TGTGCCAGCAGCTTACTAGGGAACGAGCAGTACTTC.

The V gene is TRBV5-1, the J gene TRBJ1-1; no clear D. CDR1 and CDR2 from the germline V gene are SGHRS and YFSETQ. Trimming shortened V by 4 bases and J by 2 bases, and 12 bases separated the two germline ends. The CDR3 is 14 amino acids. In nucleotides, the CDR3 is TGCGCCAGCAGCCGGGCGACGGGAAACACTGAAGCTTTCTTT. Its protein product is CASSRATGNTEAFF.

This sequence joins TRBV18 and TRBJ2-5, with 10 bases matching TRBD2. V lost 6 bases to trimming and J lost 5 bases; unmatched junction nucleotides: 15. The CDR3 has 17 residues. The germline gives CDR1 KGHSH, CDR2 LQKENI. The CDR3 protein is CASSLITTSGNGETQYF. For the CDR3, the DNA is TGTGCCAGCTCCCTCATTACAACTAGCGGGAATGGCGAGACCCAGTACTTC.

This chain connects TRBV25-1 to TRBJ2-3, with 9 bases lining up with TRBD2. CDR3 length: 16 amino acids. V trimming: 2 bases; J trimming: 6 bases; junction bases outside the gene matches: 9. Germline V gives CDR1 MGHDK, CDR2 SYGVNS. The CDR3: CASSEQGGRALDTQYF. The CDR3 nucleotides read TGTGCCAGCAGTGAACAGGGCGGGAGGGCCCTCGATACGCAGTATTTT.

This clone was picked up a small number of times. The chain has TRBV20-1 and TRBJ2-1, with D uncertain. The V end lost 6 bases, the J end lost 10 bases, and 13 bases lay between the germline ends. Germline CDR1 and CDR2: DFQATT and SNEGSKA (reference sequence). This CDR3 comprises 11 residues. CDR3 residues: CSAERRKEQFF. In nucleotides, the CDR3 is TGCAGTGCCGAGAGACGCAAAGAGCAGTTCTTC.

The chain uses TRBV6-1 and TRBJ1-5, with D tentatively TRBD1 (5 bases). Germline values: CDR1 MNHNS, CDR2 SASEGT. The length of the CDR3 is 15 residues. Trimming removed 4 bases from V and 4 bases from J, with 14 bases in between. CDR3 coding DNA: TGTGCCAGCAGTGGACTAGGGGCAGAAAATCAGCCCCAGCATTTT. It is translated as CASSGLGAENQPQHF.

The rearrangement joins TRBV29-1 to TRBJ2-4, with 7 nucleotides matching TRBD1. The ends lost 2 bases at V and 8 bases at J; junction bases unmatched: 3. The CDR3 runs to 12 residues. The germline gives CDR1 SQVTM, CDR2 ANQGSEA. CDR3 nucleotides: TGCAGCGTTGAAAGGGGGCAGGACATTCAGTACTTC. Amino acids: CSVERGQDIQYF.

The chain links TRBV5-1 to TRBJ1-4; D ambiguous. This CDR3 contains 15 residues. With 4 bases removed from V and 1 base from J, the gap between germline ends came to 11 bases. Germline-derived CDR1 and CDR2 are SGHRS and YFSETQ. Here the CDR3 DNA reads TGCGCCAGCAGCCGGACGGGAGAAACTAATGAAAAACTGTTTTTT. Its translation is CASSRTGETNEKLFF.

J is TRBJ2-1 and V is TRBV9, with TRBD1 as a possible D gene (6 bases). Germline CDR1 reads SGDLS; CDR2 reads YYNGEE. Trimming pared 2 bases from V and 5 bases from J, leaving 11 bases between. The CDR3 covers 14 residues. This CDR3 is CASSVQGNNNEQFF. CDR3 DNA: TGTGCCAGCAGCGTCCAGGGGAACAACAATGAGCAGTTCTTC.

Worth noting for this clone: At the DNA level, this CDR3 is encoded by other sequences in the same sample as well. CDR3 sequence (DNA): TGCGCCAGCAGCCCGACCTCAGGGGAAGAGACCCAGTACTTC. Translation gives CASSPTSGEETQYF. The rearrangement uses TRBV5-1 and TRBJ2-5, with D possibly matching TRBD1 (6 bases). Trimming removed 4 bases from V and 3 bases from J, with 13 bases in between. The CDR3 runs 14 residues. Germline CDR1 reads SGHRS; CDR2 reads YFSETQ.

The chain is built from TRBV7-6 and TRBJ1-5; perhaps TRBD1 as D (5 bases). Germline V gives CDR1 SGHVS, CDR2 FNYEAQ. The V end lost 1 base, the J end lost 5 bases, and 12 bases lay between the germline ends. This CDR3 region has 15 residues. The CDR3 nucleotides are TGTGCCAGCAGCTTAGTATCAGGGAGTGATCAGCCCCAGCATTTT. Encoded protein: CASSLVSGSDQPQHF. Looking up the rest from reference TRBV7-6 and TRBJ1-5 gives the full variable domain: GAGVSQSPRYKVTKRGQDVALRCDPISGHVSLYWYRQALGQGPEFLTYFNYEAQQDKSGLPNDRFSAERPEGSISTLTIQRTEQRDSAMYRCASSLVSGSDQPQHFGDGTRLSIL.

The J gene is TRBJ2-7, the V gene TRBV27; possible D gene TRBD1, 7 bases. The CDR3 covers 15 residues. Between the trimmed V and J ends, which lost 5 bases and 0 bases, there was a span of 14 bases. Germline V gene sequence: CDR1 MNHEY, CDR2 SMNVEV (reference sequence). The CDR3 reads CASSARQGLSYEQYF. The CDR3, as DNA: TGTGCCAGCAGTGCCCGACAGGGACTCTCCTACGAGCAGTACTTC.

V and J are TRBV7-2 and TRBJ2-7; D possibly corresponds to TRBD1 (6 bases). The germline V gene encodes CDR1 SGHTA and CDR2 FQGNSA. This CDR3 region has 14 residues. V lost 1 base and J 6 bases, leaving 13 bases between the germline ends. The CDR3 loop is CASSLDSGALEQYF. For the CDR3, the DNA is TGTGCCAGCAGCTTAGATTCAGGGGCCCTCGAGCAGTACTTC. Combining the CDR3 with reference TRBV7-2 and TRBJ2-7 gives the whole variable domain GAGVSQSPSNKVTEKGKDVELRCDPISGHTALYWYRQSLGQGLEFLIYFQGNSAPDKSGLPSDRFSAERTGGSVSTLTIQRTQQEDSAVYLCASSLDSGALEQYFGPGTRLTVT.

This clone was found once. CDR3 region: CASSSGQGGTGELFF. The CDR3, as DNA: TGTGCCAGCAGCTCGGGACAGGGGGGAACCGGGGAGCTGTTTTTT. The chain combines TRBV9 with TRBJ2-2, with 11 bases aligning to TRBD1. Losses at the gene ends were 4 bases for V and 5 bases for J; bases not matched to a gene: 4. CDR3 size: 15 residues. CDR1 is SGDLS, CDR2 YYNGEE, per germline.

The chain joins TRBV27 to TRBJ1-4, with a tentative D call TRBD1 (5 bases). The CDR3 length is 15 residues. Germline-derived CDR1 and CDR2 are MNHEY and SMNVEV (reference sequence). Trimming shortened V by 2 bases and J by 3 bases, and 10 bases separated the two germline ends. CDR3 sequence: CASSLDRGANEKLFF. In DNA form, the CDR3 reads TGTGCCAGCAGTTTAGATCGGGGGGCTAATGAAAAACTGTTTTTT.

This sequence joins TRBV23-1 and TRBJ2-1; D gene uncertain. Being an ORF, TRBV23-1 has a function that is uncertain. The CDR3 sequence is 16 residues long. The V end was cut by 0 bases, the J end by 0 bases, with 9 bases between. The CDR3 loop reads CASSQSTISSYNEQFF. The CDR3 DNA reads as TGCGCCAGCAGTCAATCCACGATCAGCTCCTACAATGAGCAGTTCTTC.